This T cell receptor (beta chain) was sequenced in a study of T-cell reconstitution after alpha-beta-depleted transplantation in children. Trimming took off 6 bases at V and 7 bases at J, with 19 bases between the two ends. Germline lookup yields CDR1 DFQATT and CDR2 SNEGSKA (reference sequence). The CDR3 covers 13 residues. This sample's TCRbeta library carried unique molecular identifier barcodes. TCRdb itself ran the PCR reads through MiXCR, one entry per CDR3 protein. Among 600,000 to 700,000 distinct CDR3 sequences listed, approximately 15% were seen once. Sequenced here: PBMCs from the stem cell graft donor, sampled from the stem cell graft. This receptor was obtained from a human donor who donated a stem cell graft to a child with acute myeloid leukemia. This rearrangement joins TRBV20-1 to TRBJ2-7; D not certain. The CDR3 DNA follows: TGCAGTGCCCCCTCCCCAAAGGGCAAGGAGCAGTACGTC. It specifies CSAPSPKGKEQYV.